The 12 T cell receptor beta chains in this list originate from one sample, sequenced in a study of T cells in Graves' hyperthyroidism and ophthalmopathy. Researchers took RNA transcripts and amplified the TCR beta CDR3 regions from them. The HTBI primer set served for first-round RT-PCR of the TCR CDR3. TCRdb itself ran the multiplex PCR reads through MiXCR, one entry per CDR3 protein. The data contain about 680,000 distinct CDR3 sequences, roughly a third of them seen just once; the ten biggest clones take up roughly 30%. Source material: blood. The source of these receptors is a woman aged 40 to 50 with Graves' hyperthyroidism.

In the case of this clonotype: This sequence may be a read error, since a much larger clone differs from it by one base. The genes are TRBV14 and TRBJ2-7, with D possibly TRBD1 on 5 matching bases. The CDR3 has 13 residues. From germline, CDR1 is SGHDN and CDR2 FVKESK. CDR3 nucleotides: TGTGCCAGCAGCCCCCAGGGATACTACGAGCCGTACTTC. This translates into CASSPQGYYEPYF.

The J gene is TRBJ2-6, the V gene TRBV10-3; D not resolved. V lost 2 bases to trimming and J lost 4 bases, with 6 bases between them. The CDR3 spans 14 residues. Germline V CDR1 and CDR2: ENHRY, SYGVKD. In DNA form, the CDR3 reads TGTGCCATCAGTGAGCTGGCAGGGGCCAACGTCCTGACTTTC. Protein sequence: CAISELAGANVLTF.

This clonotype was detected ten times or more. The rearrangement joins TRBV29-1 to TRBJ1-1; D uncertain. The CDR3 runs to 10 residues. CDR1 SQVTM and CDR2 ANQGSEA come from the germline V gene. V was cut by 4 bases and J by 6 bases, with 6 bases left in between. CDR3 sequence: CSVVIAEAFF. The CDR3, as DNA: TGCAGCGTTGTTATAGCTGAAGCTTTCTTT.

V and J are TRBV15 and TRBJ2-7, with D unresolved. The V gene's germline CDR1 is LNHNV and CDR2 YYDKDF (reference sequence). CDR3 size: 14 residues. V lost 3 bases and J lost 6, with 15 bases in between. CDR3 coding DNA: TGTGCCACCAGCAGCTCGGAGACAAGGGCCGAGCAGTACTTC. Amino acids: CATSSSETRAEQYF.

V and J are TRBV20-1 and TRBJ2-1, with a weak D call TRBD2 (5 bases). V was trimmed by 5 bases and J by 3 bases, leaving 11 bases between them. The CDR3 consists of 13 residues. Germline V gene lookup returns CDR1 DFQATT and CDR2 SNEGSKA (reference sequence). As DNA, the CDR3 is TGCAGTGCTCCATGGACTGACTACAATGAGCAGTTCTTC. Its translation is CSAPWTDYNEQFF.

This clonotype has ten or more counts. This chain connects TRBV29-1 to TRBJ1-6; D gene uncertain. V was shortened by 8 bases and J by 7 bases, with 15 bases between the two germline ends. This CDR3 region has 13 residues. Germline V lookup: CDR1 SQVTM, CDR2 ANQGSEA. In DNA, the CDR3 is TGCAGCTTCACTGCGGGGAACAATTCACCCCTCCACTTT. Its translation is CSFTAGNNSPLHF. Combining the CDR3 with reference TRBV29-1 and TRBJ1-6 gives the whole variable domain SAVISQKPSRDICQRGTSLTIQCQVDSQVTMMFWYRQQPGQSLTLIATANQGSEATYESGFVIDKFPISRPNLTFSTLTVSNMSPEDSSIYLCSFTAGNNSPLHFGNGTRLTVT.

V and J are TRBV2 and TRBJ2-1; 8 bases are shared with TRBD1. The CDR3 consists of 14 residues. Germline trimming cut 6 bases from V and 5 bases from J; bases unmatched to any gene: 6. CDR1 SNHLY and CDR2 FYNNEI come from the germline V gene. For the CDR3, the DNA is TGTGCCAGCAGCAGGACAGGGCAAAACAATGAGCAGTTCTTC. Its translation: CASSRTGQNNEQFF. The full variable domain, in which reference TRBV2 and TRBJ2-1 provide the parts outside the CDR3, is EPEVTQTPSHQVTQMGQEVILRCVPISNHLYFYWYRQILGQKVEFLVSFYNNEISEKSEIFDDQFSVERPDGSNFTLKIRSTKLEDSAMYFCASSRTGQNNEQFFGPGTRLTVL.

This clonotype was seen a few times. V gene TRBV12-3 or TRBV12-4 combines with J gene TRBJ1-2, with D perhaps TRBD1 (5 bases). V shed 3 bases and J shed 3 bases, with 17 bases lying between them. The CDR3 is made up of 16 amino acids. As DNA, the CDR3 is TGTGCCAGCAGTTTGAGTACTTCTCAGGGAGACTATGGCTACACCTTC. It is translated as CASSLSTSQGDYGYTF.

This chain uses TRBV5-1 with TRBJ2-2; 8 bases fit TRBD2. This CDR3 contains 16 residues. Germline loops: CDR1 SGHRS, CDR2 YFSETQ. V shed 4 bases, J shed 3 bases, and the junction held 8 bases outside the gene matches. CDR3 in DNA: TGCGCCAGCAGCCAATACAGTAGCGGGGACACCGGGGAGCTGTTTTTT. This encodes CASSQYSSGDTGELFF.

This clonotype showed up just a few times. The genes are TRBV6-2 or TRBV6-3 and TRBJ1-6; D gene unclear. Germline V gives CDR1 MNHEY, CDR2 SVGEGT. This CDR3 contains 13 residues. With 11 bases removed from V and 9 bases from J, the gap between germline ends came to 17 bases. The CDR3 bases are TGTGCCGCCGAGGCTGGGCGAACTTCACCCCTCCACTTT. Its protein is CAAEAGRTSPLHF.

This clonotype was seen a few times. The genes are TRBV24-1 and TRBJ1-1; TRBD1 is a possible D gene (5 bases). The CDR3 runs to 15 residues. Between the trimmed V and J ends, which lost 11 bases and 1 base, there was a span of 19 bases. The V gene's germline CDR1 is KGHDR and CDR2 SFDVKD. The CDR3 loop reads CASKGQTVRNTEAFF. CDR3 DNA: TGTGCCAGCAAGGGGCAAACAGTGAGGAACACTGAAGCTTTCTTT.

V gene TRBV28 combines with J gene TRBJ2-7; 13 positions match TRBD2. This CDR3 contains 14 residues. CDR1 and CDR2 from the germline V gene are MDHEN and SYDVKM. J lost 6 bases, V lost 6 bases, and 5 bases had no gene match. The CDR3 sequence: CASSGTSGNLEQYF. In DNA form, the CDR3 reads TGTGCCAGCAGCGGGACTAGCGGGAACCTCGAGCAGTACTTC.